A single T cell receptor beta chain is shown here with its context. Its target is not known. This record comes from a study of T cells after yellow fever vaccination. Study findings and constraints: Contamination by abundant bulk-population clonotypes could be present in FACS-sorted repertoires. Some clonotypes, a small share, were shared between CD4 and CD8 compartments.

They built TCR cDNA with 5'RACE template switching, a step that put in a universal primer site and UMIs. TCRdb fed the 5' RACE reads into MiXCR, producing one record per CDR3 protein. The repertoire holds 200,000 to 300,000 distinct CDR3 sequences, with 6.9% as singletons. V was pared by 4 bases and J by 5 bases, with 9 bases of the junction left unmatched. Per the germline V gene, CDR1 is SGHTA and CDR2 is FQGNSA. The CDR3 covers 16 residues. The V call is TRBV7-2, the J call TRBJ1-1; TRBD1 agrees at 11 bases. The receptor comes from a man aged 30 to 39 who received the YFV17D yellow fever vaccine. Sequencing was performed on CD4+ T cells sorted from PBMCs, taken 15 days after the yellow fever booster vaccination. CDR3 in DNA: TGTGCCAGCAGCTCCTGGGACAGGGGGTCGGGAACTGAAGCTTTCTTT. Protein: CASSSWDRGSGTEAFF.